The 22 T cell receptor beta chains reported below all come from one sample, sequenced in a study of response to subunit inactivated influenza vaccine (dated by TCRdb to 2017 to 2018). Library method: RT-PCR. This sample was sequenced with an Illumina HiSeq 2500. TCRdb redid the processing of the public reads, applying fastp at Q25 and MiXCR, and retained in-frame beta chains. Each entry merges the rows of one CDR3 protein and shows their most common DNA and genes. For this sample the table gives 400,000 to 550,000 distinct CDR3 sequences, of which roughly 23% were detected only once. The ten largest clones add up to over 1.5% of the sample. The sample was CD4+ T cells sorted from PBMCs, taken approximately 5 days after vaccination. Receptors were obtained from a middle-aged man who received an inactivated influenza vaccine. Donor details come from another sample of the same person, matched by shared clones.

Only a few counts were recorded for this clonotype. The V gene is TRBV5-1, the J gene TRBJ2-3; D is ambiguous. The CDR3 contains 15 residues. V was trimmed by 0 bases and J by 5 bases, leaving 13 bases between them. Per the germline V gene, CDR1 is SGHRS and CDR2 is YFSETQ. The CDR3 sequence is CASSLGSQAVDTQYF. The CDR3, as DNA: TGCGCCAGCAGCTTGGGTAGTCAGGCGGTAGATACGCAGTATTTT. Looking up the rest from reference TRBV5-1 and TRBJ2-3 gives the full variable domain: KAGVTQTPRYLIKTRGQQVTLSCSPISGHRSVSWYQQTPGQGLQFLFEYFSETQRNKGNFPGRFSGRQFSNSRSEMNVSTLELGDSALYLCASSLGSQAVDTQYFGPGTRLTVL.

For this clonotype: The junction does not match germline at one end; this may be a read error. The rearrangement joins TRBV7-7 to TRBJ2-3; 10 bases line up with TRBD2. Germline V CDR1 and CDR2: SSHAT, FNYEAQ (reference sequence). The CDR3 runs to 15 residues. CDR3 region: CASSLSGGDADTQYF. The CDR3 DNA is TGTGCTAGCAGCTTAAGCGGGGGGGACGCAGATACGCAGTATTTT.

The genes are TRBV15 and TRBJ1-5; 8 bases fit TRBD1. Unmatched junction bases numbered 9, after V lost 9 bases and J lost 2 bases. The CDR3 contains 15 residues. The germline gives CDR1 LNHNV, CDR2 YYDKDF (reference sequence). The CDR3 protein is CATRDRSVGNQPQHF. CDR3 nucleotides: TGTGCCACGAGGGACAGGTCTGTTGGCAATCAGCCCCAGCATTTT.

The sample holds a few counts of this clonotype. The chain combines TRBV12-3 or TRBV12-4 with TRBJ2-5, with 9 bases that match TRBD2. The CDR3 totals 15 residues. Unmatched junction bases numbered 10, after V lost 5 bases and J lost 6 bases. CDR3 residues: CASSHGAGGHQTQYF. CDR3 coding DNA: TGTGCCAGCAGTCATGGAGCGGGGGGTCATCAGACCCAGTACTTC.

The rearrangement links TRBV9 to TRBJ2-7, with TRBD1 as a possible D gene (5 bases). Deletions cut 4 bases from V and 2 bases from J, with 13 bases between. The CDR3 length is 14 residues. In germline, CDR1 is SGDLS, CDR2 YYNGEE. CDR3 protein: CASSKQANPYEQYF. In DNA, the CDR3 is TGTGCCAGCAGCAAACAGGCTAACCCCTACGAGCAGTACTTC.

The rearrangement links TRBV15 to TRBJ2-3, with 9 positions matching TRBD2. The CDR3 is 16 amino acids. J was trimmed by 1 base and V by 3 bases; bases with no gene match: 5. Germline CDR1 LNHNV, CDR2 YYDKDF (reference sequence). CDR3 amino acids: CATSSRGGAGTDTQYF. The CDR3 bases are TGTGCCACCAGCAGTCGCGGGGGGGCCGGCACAGATACGCAGTATTTT.

The sample holds a few counts of this clonotype. The chain is built from TRBV20-1 and TRBJ1-5, with TRBD1 matching 9 bases. From germline, CDR1 is DFQATT and CDR2 SNEGSKA (reference sequence). The CDR3 has 14 amino acids. The V and J ends lost 6 bases and 5 bases, in that order; junction bases with no gene match: 8. The CDR3, as DNA: TGCAGTGCCCAACAGGGGGCAGCGGATCAGCCCCAGCATTTT. Translated: CSAQQGAADQPQHF.

CDR3 region: CATTANTGELFF. CDR3 nucleotides: TGTGCCACCACCGCGAACACCGGGGAGCTGTTTTTT. The chain uses TRBV28 and TRBJ2-2; D gene unclear. Trimming removed 10 bases from V and 0 bases from J, with 6 bases in between. The germline V gene encodes CDR1 MDHEN and CDR2 SYDVKM. The CDR3 spans 12 residues.

This clonotype appeared a few times. The chain uses TRBV20-1 and TRBJ1-6, with 8 bases aligning to TRBD1. The CDR3 has 16 amino acids. V was pared by 3 bases and J by 10 bases, with 14 bases of the junction left unmatched. CDR1 and CDR2 (germline): DFQATT, SNEGSKA (reference sequence). The CDR3 is CSARGTGTPLRSPLHF. CDR3 nucleotides: TGCAGTGCTAGGGGGACAGGCACTCCCCTGAGATCACCCCTCCACTTT.

As concerns this clonotype: One junction end disagrees with the germline gene, perhaps due to a read error. The chain uses TRBV7-7 and TRBJ2-2; possibly TRBD1 for D (5 bases). The CDR3 sequence is 15 residues long. CDR1 is SSHAT, CDR2 FNYEAQ, per germline (reference sequence). CDR3 sequence: CASSLWQGGAGELFF. The DNA for the CDR3 is TGTGCTAGCAGCTTATGGCAGGGTGGAGCCGGGGAGCTGTTTTTT.

The genes are TRBV29-1 and TRBJ2-3; 11 bases line up with TRBD2. This CDR3 spans 15 amino acids. Losses at the gene ends were 4 bases for V and 2 bases for J; bases not matched to a gene: 5. The germline V gene has CDR1 SQVTM and CDR2 ANQGSEA. DNA of the CDR3: TGCAGCGTTGCCAAGACTAGCGGGGACACAGATACGCAGTATTTT. The encoded protein is CSVAKTSGDTDTQYF.

This clonotype showed up many times. The chain links TRBV5-1 to TRBJ2-1; possible D gene TRBD2, 5 bases. V shed 0 bases and J shed 8 bases, with 15 bases lying between them. CDR3 length: 15 residues. CDR1 and CDR2 from the germline V gene are SGHRS and YFSETQ. The CDR3 sequence is CASSLENRGSDEQFF. As DNA, the CDR3 is TGCGCCAGCAGCTTGGAAAATCGAGGGAGCGATGAGCAGTTCTTC.

The chain is built from TRBV5-6 and TRBJ2-3, with D perhaps matching TRBD1 (6 bases). This CDR3 region has 15 residues. Germline loops: CDR1 SGHDT, CDR2 YYEEEE. V lost 1 base and J lost 2, with 11 bases in between. CDR3 nucleotide sequence: TGTGCCAGCAGCTTGTACGGACAGACCACAGATACGCAGTATTTT. The encoded protein is CASSLYGQTTDTQYF.

In its sample, this clonotype was seen a few times. The chain uses TRBV6-2 or TRBV6-3 and TRBJ2-1, with D tentatively TRBD2 (5 bases). The germline V and J ends were trimmed by 2 bases and 4 bases, with 9 bases remaining between them. CDR1 is MNHEY, CDR2 SVGEGT, per germline. The CDR3 totals 14 residues. DNA of the CDR3: TGTGCCAGCAGTTACGAGGGCCGATACAATGAGCAGTTCTTC. Translation gives CASSYEGRYNEQFF.

The V call is TRBV20-1, the J call TRBJ2-7; TRBD1 matches at 8 bases. The V segment lost 4 bases and the J segment 2 bases; nucleotides outside the gene matches: 4. The CDR3 extends over 13 amino acids. The germline V gene encodes CDR1 DFQATT and CDR2 SNEGSKA (reference sequence). CDR3 sequence (DNA): TGCAGTGCTAAGGTACAGGGGGCCTACGAGCAGTACTTC. Translated, it gives CSAKVQGAYEQYF.

The chain uses TRBV12-3 or TRBV12-4 and TRBJ2-7, with D unclear. The CDR3 runs 13 residues. V was shortened by 1 base and J by 8 bases, with 12 bases between the two germline ends. The CDR3 sequence is CASSLGTPTKQYF. In DNA form, the CDR3 reads TGTGCCAGCAGTTTAGGAACACCAACCAAGCAGTACTTC.

The genes are TRBV2 and TRBJ2-1; D is undetermined. Germline V CDR1 and CDR2: SNHLY, FYNNEI. The CDR3 is made up of 14 amino acids. The V gene lost 5 bases and the J gene lost 4 bases, with 12 bases spanning the gap. In DNA form, the CDR3 reads TGTGCCAGCAGTCGCGTGACCACGTACAATGAGCAGTTCTTC. Translating it yields CASSRVTTYNEQFF.

J is TRBJ1-3 and V is TRBV5-1; a possible D gene is TRBD1 (5 bases). The V end was cut by 3 bases, the J end by 8 bases, with 18 bases between. The germline CDR1 and CDR2 sequences are SGHRS and YFSETQ. The CDR3 totals 15 residues. The CDR3 sequence: CASSSFAGTGDTIYF. As DNA, the CDR3 is TGCGCCAGCAGCTCCTTTGCCGGGACCGGGGACACCATATATTTT. Looking up the rest from reference TRBV5-1 and TRBJ1-3 gives the full variable domain: KAGVTQTPRYLIKTRGQQVTLSCSPISGHRSVSWYQQTPGQGLQFLFEYFSETQRNKGNFPGRFSGRQFSNSRSEMNVSTLELGDSALYLCASSSFAGTGDTIYFGEGSWLTVV.

V is TRBV20-1 and J is TRBJ2-5; tentatively, D is TRBD2 (6 bases). The CDR3 is made up of 16 amino acids. Trimming took 2 bases from V and 1 from J, leaving 17 bases between them. The V gene's germline CDR1 is DFQATT and CDR2 SNEGSKA (reference sequence). The CDR3 DNA follows: TGCAGTGCTAGACCACCATGGCTGGGACTCCAAGAGACCCAGTACTTC. It encodes CSARPPWLGLQETQYF.

V usage is TRBV4-3 and J usage is TRBJ2-7, with D possibly being TRBD1 (7 bases). Trimming removed 0 bases at V and 5 bases at J, with 14 bases between. This CDR3 has 15 amino acids. In germline, CDR1 is LGHNA, CDR2 YSLEER. The CDR3 protein is CASSQDIQGEDEQYF. DNA for the CDR3: TGCGCCAGCAGCCAAGATATCCAGGGGGAGGACGAGCAGTACTTC.

This clonotype was seen only a few times. The chain is built from TRBV10-3 and TRBJ2-3; the D gene is possibly TRBD1 (6 bases). V gave up 4 bases and J gave up 4 bases, with 15 bases separating them. Germline loops: CDR1 ENHRY, CDR2 SYGVKD. The CDR3 has 15 amino acids. This CDR3 reads CAISGVRGNADTQYF. The DNA of the CDR3 is TGTGCCATCAGTGGGGTCAGGGGCAATGCAGATACGCAGTATTTT.

This clonotype was counted between two and nine times. The CDR3 DNA reads as TGCAGTGCTAATGGGGTGACAGTGAACACTGAAGCTTTCTTT. This encodes CSANGVTVNTEAFF. The chain uses TRBV20-1 and TRBJ1-1; possible D gene TRBD1, 5 bases. The length of the CDR3 is 14 residues. Germline V gene lookup returns CDR1 DFQATT and CDR2 SNEGSKA (reference sequence). Trimming removed 4 bases from V and 0 bases from J, with 12 bases in between.